This T cell receptor (beta chain) was sequenced for a study of OX40 agonist ivuxolimab in advanced cancers. Turning to the study itself: The study treated patients with ivuxolimab, an agonistic anti-OX40 (CD134) antibody.

Prior autoimmune disease or systemic immunosuppression barred patients. The germline gives CDR1 GTSNPN, CDR2 SVGIG (reference sequence). The CDR3 spans 15 residues. V was pared by 1 base and J by 6 bases, with 7 bases of the junction left unmatched. Overall study findings and caveats: At 0.1 to 3.0 mg/kg, CD4+ and CD8+ blood T cells expanded clonally by week 6.

Data came from immunoSEQ multiplex PCR; TCRdb stores just in-frame clones and leaves some out. This table has 20,000 or so clones, 90% appearing once. Remarks on this clone: The target antigen is unknown.

The chain joins TRBV30 to TRBJ2-1; TRBD2 aligns across 9 bases. This sequence was found in an adult with an advanced solid tumor such as melanoma, head and neck, liver or kidney cancer. Sequenced here: CD4+ or CD8+ T cells sorted from blood, sampled in a trial of the OX40 agonist ivuxolimab. This chain's CDR3 is CAWSGLAGRRNEQFF. The DNA of the CDR3 is TGTGCCTGGAGTGGGCTAGCGGGGAGACGCAATGAGCAGTTCTTC.